This T cell receptor beta chain appears in the sequencing data of a study of T cells in Graves' hyperthyroidism and ophthalmopathy. Study findings and constraints: Through a model of 13 V-J features, ophthalmopathy was separated from stable hyperthyroidism. Most thyroid clonotypes expanded above 0.001 appeared in blood too.

From RNA transcripts, TCR beta CDR3 regions were amplified. A set of HTBI primers served as the primers for a first-round RT-PCR of the TCR CDR3. TCRdb itself ran the multiplex PCR reads through MiXCR, one entry per CDR3 protein. The data hold a few hundred thousand distinct CDR3 sequences, with about 18% observed a single time. This clonotype was picked up many times. Its antigen is not known. At least 3 on the Clinical Activity Score was recorded for ophthalmopathy patients, who also had NOSPECS grade at least 4 and duration under 3 months. Reasons for excluding patients were uncontrolled infection, other autoimmune disease, pregnancy or lactation. CDR1 is SNHLY and CDR2 is FYNNEI in the germline V gene. This CDR3 spans 15 amino acids. V was pared by 1 base and J by 4 bases, with 13 bases between.

The sample consisted of blood. The receptor's source is a man between 18 and 29 years old with Graves' ophthalmopathy. J is TRBJ1-2 and V is TRBV2; no firm D call. This CDR3 reads CASSEGNTQAYGYTF. The CDR3 bases are TGTGCCAGCAGTGAAGGGAACACTCAGGCCTATGGCTACACCTTC.